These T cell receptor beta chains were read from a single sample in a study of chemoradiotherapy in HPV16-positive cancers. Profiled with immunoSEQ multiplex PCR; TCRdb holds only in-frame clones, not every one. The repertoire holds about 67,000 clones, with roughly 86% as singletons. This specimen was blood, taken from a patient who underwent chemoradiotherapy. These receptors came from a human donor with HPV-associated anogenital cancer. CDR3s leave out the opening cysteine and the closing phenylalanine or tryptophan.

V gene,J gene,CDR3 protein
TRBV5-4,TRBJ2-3,ASSFFGGQGSTQY
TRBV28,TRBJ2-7,ASYQRGTHEQY
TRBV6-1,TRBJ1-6,ASSGDHNSPLH
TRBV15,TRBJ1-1,ATTRDRVNTEAF
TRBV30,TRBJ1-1,AWSGVGVNTEAF
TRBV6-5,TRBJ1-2,ASTRDRGQDGYT
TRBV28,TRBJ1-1,ASSFRANTEAF
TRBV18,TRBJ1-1,ASSPSDSRSAF
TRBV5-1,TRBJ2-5,ASSFNRISETQY
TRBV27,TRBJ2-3,ASSSRQFATQY
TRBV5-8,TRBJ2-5,ASSILADQY
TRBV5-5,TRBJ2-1,ASSLGGTRSSYNEQF
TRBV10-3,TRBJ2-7,AISESKVTYEQY
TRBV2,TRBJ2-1,ASSVRYEQF
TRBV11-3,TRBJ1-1,ASSLDGGPAF
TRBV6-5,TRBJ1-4,ASRDTGAPNEKLF
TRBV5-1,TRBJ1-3,ASSLAGPGTLGYPSGNTIY
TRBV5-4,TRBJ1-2,ASSLESSTYGYT
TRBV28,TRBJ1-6,ASTRTTNSPLH
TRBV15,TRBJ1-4,ATSRDLTEGEEKLF
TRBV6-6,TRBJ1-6,ATWGRGGSPLH
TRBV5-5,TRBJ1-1,ASSFSGTEAF
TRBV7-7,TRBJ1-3,ASSRDLGSGNTIY
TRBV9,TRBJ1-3,ASEGGSSGNTIY
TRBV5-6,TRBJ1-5,ASSSGGGYNNQPQH
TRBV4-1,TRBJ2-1,ASSTGVNEQF
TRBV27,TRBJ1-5,ASSSQRGPQH
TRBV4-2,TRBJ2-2,ASSGLAGESGELF
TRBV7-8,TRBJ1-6,ASSAPAGQNSPLH
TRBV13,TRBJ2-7,ASSLGFYEQY
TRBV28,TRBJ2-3,ASSGGGPITDTQY
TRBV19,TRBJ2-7,ASSRAQASYEQY
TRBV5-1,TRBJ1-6,ASSSTDRDMSPLH
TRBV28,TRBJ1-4,ASSLGATNEKLF
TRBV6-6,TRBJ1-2,ASRGPYGYT
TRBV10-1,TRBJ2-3,ASRRGLLSEDTQY
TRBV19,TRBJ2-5,ASSILGRETQY
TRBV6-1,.,ASSEEGTGGYEQY
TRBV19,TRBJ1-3,ASSEPLAVSGNTIY
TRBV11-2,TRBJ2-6,ASNPMLQVLSSGANVLT
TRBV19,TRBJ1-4,ASSILGLNEKLF
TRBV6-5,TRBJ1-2,ASSYSEKSYGYT
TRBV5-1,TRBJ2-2,ASSATGVAAGTGELF